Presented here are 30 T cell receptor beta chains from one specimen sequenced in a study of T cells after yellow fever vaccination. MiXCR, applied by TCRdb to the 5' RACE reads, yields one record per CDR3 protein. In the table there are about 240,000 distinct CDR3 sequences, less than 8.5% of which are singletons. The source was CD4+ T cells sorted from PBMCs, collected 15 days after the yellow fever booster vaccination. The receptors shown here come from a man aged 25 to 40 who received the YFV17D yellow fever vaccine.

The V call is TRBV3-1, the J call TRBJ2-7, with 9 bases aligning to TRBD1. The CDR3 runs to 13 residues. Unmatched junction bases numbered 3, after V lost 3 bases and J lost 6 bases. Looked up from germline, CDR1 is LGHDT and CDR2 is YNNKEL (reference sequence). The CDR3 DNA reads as TGTGCCAGCAGCCAGGGACAGGGCAGCGAGCAGTACTTC. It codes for CASSQGQGSEQYF.

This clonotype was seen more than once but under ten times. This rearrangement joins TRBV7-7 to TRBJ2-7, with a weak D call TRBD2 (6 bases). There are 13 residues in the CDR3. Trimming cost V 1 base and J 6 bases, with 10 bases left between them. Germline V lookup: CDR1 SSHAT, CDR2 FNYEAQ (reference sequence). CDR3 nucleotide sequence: TGTGCCAGCAGCTTAGAGGGAGGTGGCGAGCAGTACTTC. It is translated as CASSLEGGGEQYF.

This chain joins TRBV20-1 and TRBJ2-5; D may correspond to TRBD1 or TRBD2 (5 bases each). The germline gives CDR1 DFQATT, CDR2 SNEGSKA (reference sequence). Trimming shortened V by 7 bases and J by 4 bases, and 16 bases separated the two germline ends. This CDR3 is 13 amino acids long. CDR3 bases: TGCAGTGTCTGGGGGATCGAAGGAGAGACCCAGTACTTC. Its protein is CSVWGIEGETQYF.

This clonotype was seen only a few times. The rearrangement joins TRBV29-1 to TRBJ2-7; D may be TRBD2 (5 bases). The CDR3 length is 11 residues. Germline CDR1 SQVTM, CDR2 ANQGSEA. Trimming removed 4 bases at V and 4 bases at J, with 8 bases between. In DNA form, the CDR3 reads TGCAGCGTTGCGGGGAGTTACGAGCAGTACTTC. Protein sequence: CSVAGSYEQYF.

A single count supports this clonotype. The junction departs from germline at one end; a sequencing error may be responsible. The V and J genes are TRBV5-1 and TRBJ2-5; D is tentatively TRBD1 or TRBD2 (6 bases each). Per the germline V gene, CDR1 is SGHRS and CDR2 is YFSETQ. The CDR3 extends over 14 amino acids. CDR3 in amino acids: CASREMGGQEIQYF. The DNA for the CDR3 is TGCGCCAGCAGAGAGATGGGGGGCCAAGAGATCCAGTACTTC.

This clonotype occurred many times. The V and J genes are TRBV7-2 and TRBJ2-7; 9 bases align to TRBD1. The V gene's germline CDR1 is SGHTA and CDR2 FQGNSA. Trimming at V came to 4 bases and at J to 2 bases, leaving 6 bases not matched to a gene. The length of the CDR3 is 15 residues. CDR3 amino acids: CASSYRDRDPYEQYF. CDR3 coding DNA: TGTGCCAGCAGCTACCGGGACAGGGATCCCTACGAGCAGTACTTC.

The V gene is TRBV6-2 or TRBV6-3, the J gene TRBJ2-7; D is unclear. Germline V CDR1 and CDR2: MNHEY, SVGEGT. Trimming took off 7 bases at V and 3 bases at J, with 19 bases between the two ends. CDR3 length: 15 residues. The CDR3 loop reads CASIGLDGLFYEQYF. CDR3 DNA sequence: TGTGCCAGCATTGGCCTGGACGGCCTCTTCTACGAGCAGTACTTC.

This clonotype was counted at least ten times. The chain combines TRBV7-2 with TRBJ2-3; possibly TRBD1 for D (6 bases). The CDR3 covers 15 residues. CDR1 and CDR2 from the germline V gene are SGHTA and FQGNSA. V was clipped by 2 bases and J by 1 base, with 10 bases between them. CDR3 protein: CASSLLGARTDTQYF. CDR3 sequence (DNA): TGTGCCAGCAGCTTACTGGGGGCTCGCACAGATACGCAGTATTTT.

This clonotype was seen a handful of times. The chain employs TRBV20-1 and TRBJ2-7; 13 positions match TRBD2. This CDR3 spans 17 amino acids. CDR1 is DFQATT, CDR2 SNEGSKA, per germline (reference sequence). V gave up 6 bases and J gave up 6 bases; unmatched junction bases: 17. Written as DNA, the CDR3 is TGCAGTGCCGTTCGTCGGACTAGCGGGGGTGGGGTCGGCGAGCAGTACTTC. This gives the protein CSAVRRTSGGGVGEQYF.

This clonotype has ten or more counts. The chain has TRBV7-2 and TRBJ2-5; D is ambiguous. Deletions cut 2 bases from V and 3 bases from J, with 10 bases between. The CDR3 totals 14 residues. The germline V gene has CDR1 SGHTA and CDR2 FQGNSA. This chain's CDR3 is CASSLNGQKETQYF. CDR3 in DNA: TGTGCCAGCAGCTTAAACGGGCAGAAAGAGACCCAGTACTTC.

For the CDR3, the DNA is TGTGCCAGCAGTGACACCCCGAACACTGAAGCTTTCTTT. It translates to CASSDTPNTEAFF. This chain links TRBV12-3 or TRBV12-4 with TRBJ1-1; D is undetermined. The CDR3 runs to 13 residues. Deletions cut 5 bases from V and 1 base from J, with 8 bases between.

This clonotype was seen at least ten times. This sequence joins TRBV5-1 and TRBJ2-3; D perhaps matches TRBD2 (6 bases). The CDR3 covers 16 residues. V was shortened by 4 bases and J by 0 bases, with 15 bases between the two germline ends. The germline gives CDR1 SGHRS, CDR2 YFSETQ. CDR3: CASSPGTSPSTDTQYF. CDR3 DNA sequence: TGCGCCAGCAGCCCGGGGACTTCCCCTAGCACAGATACGCAGTATTTT.

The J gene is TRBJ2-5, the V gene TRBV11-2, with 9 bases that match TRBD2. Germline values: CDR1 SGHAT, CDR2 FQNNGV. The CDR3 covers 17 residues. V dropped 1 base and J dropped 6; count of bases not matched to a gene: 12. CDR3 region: CASSLVQGLADGKTQYF. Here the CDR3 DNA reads TGTGCCAGCAGCTTAGTCCAGGGACTAGCTGACGGCAAGACCCAGTACTTC.

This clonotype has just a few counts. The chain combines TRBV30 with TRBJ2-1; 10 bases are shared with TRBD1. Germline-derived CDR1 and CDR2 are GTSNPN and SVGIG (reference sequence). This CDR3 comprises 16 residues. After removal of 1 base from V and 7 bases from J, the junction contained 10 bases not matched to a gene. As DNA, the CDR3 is TGTGCCTGGAGTGGTATAGGGACAGGGGCGTATAATGAGCAGTTCTTC. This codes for CAWSGIGTGAYNEQFF.

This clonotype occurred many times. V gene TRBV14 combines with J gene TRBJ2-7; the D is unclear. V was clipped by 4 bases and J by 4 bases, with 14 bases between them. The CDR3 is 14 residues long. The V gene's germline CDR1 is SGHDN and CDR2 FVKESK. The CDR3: CASSLRPDGYEQYF. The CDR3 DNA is TGTGCCAGCAGCCTCAGGCCAGACGGGTACGAGCAGTACTTC. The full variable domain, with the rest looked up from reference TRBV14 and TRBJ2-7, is EAGVTQFPSHSVIEKGQTVTLRCDPISGHDNLYWYRRVMGKEIKFLLHFVKESKQDESGMPNNRFLAERTGGTYSTLKVQPAELEDSGVYFCASSLRPDGYEQYFGPGTRLTVT.

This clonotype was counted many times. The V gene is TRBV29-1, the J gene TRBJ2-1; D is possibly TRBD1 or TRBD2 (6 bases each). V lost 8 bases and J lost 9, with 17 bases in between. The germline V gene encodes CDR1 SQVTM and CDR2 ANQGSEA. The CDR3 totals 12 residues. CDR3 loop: CSSRGGSIEQFF. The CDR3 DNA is TGCAGCTCAAGAGGGGGGTCTATTGAGCAGTTCTTC.

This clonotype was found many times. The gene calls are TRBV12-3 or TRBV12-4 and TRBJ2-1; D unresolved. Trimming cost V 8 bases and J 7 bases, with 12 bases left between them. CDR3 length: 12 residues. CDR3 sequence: CASESEANEQFF. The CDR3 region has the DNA TGTGCCAGCGAGTCCGAGGCGAATGAGCAGTTCTTC.

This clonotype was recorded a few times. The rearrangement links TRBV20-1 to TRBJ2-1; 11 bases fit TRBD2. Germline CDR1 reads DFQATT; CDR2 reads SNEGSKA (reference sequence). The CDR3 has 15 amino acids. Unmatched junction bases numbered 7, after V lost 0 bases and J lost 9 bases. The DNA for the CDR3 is TGCAGTGCTAGAGATAATAGCGGGAGGGCCGGTGAGCAGTTCTTC. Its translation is CSARDNSGRAGEQFF.

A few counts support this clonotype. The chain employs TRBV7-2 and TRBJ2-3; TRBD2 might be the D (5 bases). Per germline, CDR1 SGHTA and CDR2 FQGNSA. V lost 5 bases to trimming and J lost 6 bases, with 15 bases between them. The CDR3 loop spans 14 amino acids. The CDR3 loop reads CASSRSGLLDTQYF. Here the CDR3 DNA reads TGTGCCAGCAGCCGAAGTGGACTTTTGGATACGCAGTATTTT.

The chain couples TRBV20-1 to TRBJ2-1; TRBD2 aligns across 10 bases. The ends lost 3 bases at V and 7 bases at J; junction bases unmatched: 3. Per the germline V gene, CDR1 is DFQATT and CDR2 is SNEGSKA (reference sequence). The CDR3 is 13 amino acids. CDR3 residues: CSARGSGRNEQFF. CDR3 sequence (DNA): TGCAGTGCTAGGGGTAGCGGGAGGAATGAGCAGTTCTTC.

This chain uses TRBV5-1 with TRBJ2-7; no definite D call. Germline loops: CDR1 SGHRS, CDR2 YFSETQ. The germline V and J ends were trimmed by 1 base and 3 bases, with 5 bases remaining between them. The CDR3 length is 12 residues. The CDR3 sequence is CASSLPNYEQYF. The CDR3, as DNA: TGCGCCAGCAGCTTGCCAAACTACGAGCAGTACTTC.

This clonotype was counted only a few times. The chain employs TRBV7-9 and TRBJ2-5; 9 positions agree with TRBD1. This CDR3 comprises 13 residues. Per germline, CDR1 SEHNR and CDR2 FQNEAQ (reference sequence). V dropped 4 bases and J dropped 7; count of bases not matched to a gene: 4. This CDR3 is CASSWTGVGTQYF. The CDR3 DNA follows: TGTGCCAGCAGCTGGACAGGGGTAGGGACCCAGTACTTC.

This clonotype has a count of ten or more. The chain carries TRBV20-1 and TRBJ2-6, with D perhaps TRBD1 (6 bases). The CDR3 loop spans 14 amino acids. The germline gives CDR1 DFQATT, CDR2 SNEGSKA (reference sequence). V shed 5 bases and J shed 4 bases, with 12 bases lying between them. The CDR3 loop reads CSAFRGSGANVLTF. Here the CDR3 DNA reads TGCAGTGCTTTCAGGGGATCCGGGGCCAACGTCCTGACTTTC.

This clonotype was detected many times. In nucleotides, the CDR3 is TGCGCCAGCAGCCTGGACCCCGGGGCAGGGAACTACTTC. The encoded protein is CASSLDPGAGNYF. This rearrangement joins TRBV5-1 to TRBJ2-7; D could derive from TRBD1 or TRBD2 (5 bases each). Germline CDR1 reads SGHRS; CDR2 reads YFSETQ. CDR3 length: 13 amino acids. The V gene lost 4 bases and the J gene lost 13 bases, with 21 bases spanning the gap.

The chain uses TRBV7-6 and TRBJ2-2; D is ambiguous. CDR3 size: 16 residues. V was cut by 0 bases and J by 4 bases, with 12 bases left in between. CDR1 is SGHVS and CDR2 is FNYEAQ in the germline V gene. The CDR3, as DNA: TGTGCCAGCAGCTTAGCTGTTGCAGGAGCCACCGGGGAGCTGTTTTTT. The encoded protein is CASSLAVAGATGELFF.

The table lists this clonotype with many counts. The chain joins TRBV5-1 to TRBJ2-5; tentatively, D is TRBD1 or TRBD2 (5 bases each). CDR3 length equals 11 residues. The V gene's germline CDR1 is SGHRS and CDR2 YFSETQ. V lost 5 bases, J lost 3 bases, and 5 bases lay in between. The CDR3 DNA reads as TGCGCCAGCAGGGGGGAAGAGACCCAGTACTTC. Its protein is CASRGEETQYF.

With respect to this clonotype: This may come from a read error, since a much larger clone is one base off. CDR3 sequence: CTSSKGLAGGFADTQYF. The CDR3 nucleotides read TGTACCAGTAGTAAGGGACTAGCGGGAGGATTCGCAGATACGCAGTATTTT. This rearrangement joins TRBV19 to TRBJ2-3, with 15 bases that match TRBD2. The CDR3 is made up of 17 amino acids. From germline, CDR1 is LNHDA and CDR2 SQIVND (reference sequence).

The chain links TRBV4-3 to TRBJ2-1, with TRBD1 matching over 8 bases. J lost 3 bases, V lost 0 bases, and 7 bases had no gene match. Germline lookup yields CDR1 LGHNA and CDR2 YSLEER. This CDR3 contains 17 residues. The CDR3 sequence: CASSQEGGTGLYNEQFF. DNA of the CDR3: TGCGCCAGCAGCCAAGAAGGGGGGACAGGACTCTACAATGAGCAGTTCTTC.

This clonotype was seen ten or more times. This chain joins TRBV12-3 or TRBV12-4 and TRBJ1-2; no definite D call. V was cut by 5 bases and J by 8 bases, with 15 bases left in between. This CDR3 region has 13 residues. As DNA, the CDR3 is TGTGCCAGCAGTGTACGAGAGGGTGGCGGCTACACCTTC. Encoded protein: CASSVREGGGYTF.

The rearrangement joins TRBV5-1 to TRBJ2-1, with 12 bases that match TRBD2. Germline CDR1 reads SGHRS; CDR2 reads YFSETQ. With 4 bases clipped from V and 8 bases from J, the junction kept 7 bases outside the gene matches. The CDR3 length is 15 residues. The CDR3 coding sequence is TGCGCCAGCAGCGCAGGACTAGCGGGAAGGGATGAGCAGTTCTTC. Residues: CASSAGLAGRDEQFF.